One and the same sample provided the 14 T cell receptor beta chains below, sequenced in a study of tumor-infiltrating lymphocytes in primary liver carcinoma. Germline DNA was also extracted, and blood RNA derived from unsorted whole blood. A constant-region primer served to make TCR beta cDNA from about 500 ng total RNA. TCR beta libraries came from three nested multiplex PCR rounds using slightly modified ARM-PCR. TRBV1-TRBV30 forward and Cbeta reverse primers drove the first two roughly 10-cycle rounds. In TCRdb, the multiplex PCR reads were re-called with MiXCR into one record per CDR3 protein. The table lists more than 150,000 distinct CDR3 sequences, over 45% of them singletons. Sequencing was performed on peripheral blood. Receptor source: a man aged 40-49 years with primary liver carcinoma and hepatitis B virus infection.

This sequence joins TRBV5-5 and TRBJ2-3; 8 bases map to TRBD1. The V segment lost 4 bases and the J segment 2 bases; nucleotides outside the gene matches: 6. Germline V gene data show CDR1 as SGHKS and CDR2 as YYEKEE (reference sequence). CDR3 size: 15 residues. This CDR3 is CASSPRDRITDTQYF. In DNA form, the CDR3 reads TGTGCCAGCAGCCCACGGGACAGGATCACAGATACGCAGTATTTT.

V is TRBV5-4 and J is TRBJ2-3; D is possibly TRBD1 or TRBD2 (5 bases each). Germline assignment: CDR1 SGHNT and CDR2 YYREEE (reference sequence). V lost 4 bases and J 6 bases, leaving 21 bases between the germline ends. CDR3 length: 16 residues. The CDR3 DNA sequence: TGTGCCAGCAGCAAACGGGACGTCCAAACCGGTGATACGCAGTATTTT. Encoded protein: CASSKRDVQTGDTQYF.

The chain is built from TRBV10-2 and TRBJ2-7, with 7 bases identical to TRBD1. The CDR3 has 14 amino acids. V gave up 6 bases and J gave up 2 bases; unmatched junction bases: 7. Germline loops: CDR1 WSHSY, CDR2 SAAADI. The CDR3 DNA reads as TGCGCCAGCAGCGCTGACAGGGCCCCCTACGAGCAGTACTTC. It encodes CASSADRAPYEQYF.

This clonotype was detected only a few times. The V and J genes are TRBV7-9 and TRBJ2-3, with a weak D call TRBD1 (6 bases). This CDR3 region has 14 residues. CDR1 and CDR2 from the germline V gene are SEHNR and FQNEAQ (reference sequence). The ends were cut back, 5 bases at V and 1 base at J, with 10 bases in the middle. CDR3 residues: CASSARTGTDTQYF. As DNA, the CDR3 is TGTGCCAGCAGCGCGCGGACAGGCACAGATACGCAGTATTTT.

Regarding this clonotype: The junction differs from germline at one of its ends, possibly a read error. The V and J genes are TRBV7-8 and TRBJ2-1, with TRBD2 identical over 7 bases. The CDR3 spans 17 residues. Germline V CDR1 and CDR2: SGHVS, FQNEAQ. CDR3 DNA: TGTGCCAGCAGCAGAAGGGAAGGAAGCGGGGTTTACAATGAGCAGTTCTTT. Its translation: CASSRREGSGVYNEQFF.

This clonotype was observed once. The junction does not match germline at one end; this may be a read error. CDR3 in DNA: TGTGCTAGCAGTTTCAAACACATGAACACTGAAGCTTTCTTT. This encodes CASSFKHMNTEAFF. The chain couples TRBV11-3 to TRBJ1-1, with unresolved D. The CDR3 has 14 amino acids. Germline loops: CDR1 SGHNT, CDR2 YENEEA.

This chain joins TRBV6-5 and TRBJ1-2; D remains ambiguous. V was pared by 2 bases and J by 5 bases, with 9 bases between. The CDR3 is made up of 13 amino acids. Germline CDR1 and CDR2: MNHEY and SVGAGI. CDR3 residues: CASSYGRGYGYTF. Here the CDR3 DNA reads TGTGCCAGCAGTTACGGCCGCGGGTATGGCTACACCTTC.

V is TRBV7-9 and J is TRBJ2-3, with D possibly being TRBD1 or TRBD2 (5 bases each). CDR1 and CDR2 from the germline V gene are SEHNR and FQNEAQ (reference sequence). CDR3 length equals 16 residues. The germline V and J ends were trimmed by 2 bases and 4 bases, with 16 bases remaining between them. CDR3 nucleotide sequence: TGTGCCAGCAGCTTATCTAAGTTTGGGGGTTCAGATACGCAGTATTTT. It yields the protein CASSLSKFGGSDTQYF.

Concerning this clonotype: This could be a read error, since a much larger clone is one nucleotide away. The chain uses TRBV11-2 and TRBJ1-1; TRBD1 might be the D (5 bases). Germline CDR1 SGHAT, CDR2 FQNNGV. This CDR3 has 15 amino acids. The CDR3 nucleotides are TGTGCCAGCAGATTAGAAGGGGTCGGGCTCACTGAAGCTTTCTTT. Its translation: CASRLEGVGLTEAFF.

This rearrangement joins TRBV6-2 or TRBV6-3 to TRBJ2-7; D is uncertain. The germline V and J ends were trimmed by 3 bases and 2 bases, with 11 bases remaining between them. CDR1 and CDR2 (germline): MNHEY, SVGEGT. The CDR3 sequence is 14 residues long. CDR3 bases: TGTGCCAGCAGTTATGTTGGCGGAGCCTACGAGCAGTACTTC. Amino acids: CASSYVGGAYEQYF.

DNA for the CDR3: TGCGCCAGCAGCCAAGTAATACAGGCCCCAGATACGCAGTATTTT. Translation: CASSQVIQAPDTQYF. The gene calls are TRBV4-1 and TRBJ2-3; D perhaps matches TRBD1 (5 bases). Germline V gene sequence: CDR1 MGHRA, CDR2 YSYEKL. The ends were cut back, 1 base at V and 4 bases at J, with 12 bases in the middle. The CDR3 extends over 15 amino acids.

Note on this clonotype: The junction and the germline gene differ at one end; a read error may be behind it. V is TRBV29-1 and J is TRBJ2-1; D remains unclear. The V gene's germline CDR1 is SQVTM and CDR2 ANQGSEA. CDR3 length equals 12 residues. The CDR3 nucleotides are TGCAGCGTTGGGGGTACGAACGTTGAGCGGTTCTTC. Amino acid sequence: CSVGGTNVERFF.

CDR3 bases: TGTGCCATCAGTGACCCCGGGACTATATCCTACGAGCAGTACTTC. Translated, it gives CAISDPGTISYEQYF. This chain joins TRBV10-3 and TRBJ2-7; 7 nucleotides align to TRBD2. Germline V gene sequence: CDR1 ENHRY, CDR2 SYGVKD. J gave up 1 base and V 3 bases, and 6 bases lay outside the gene matches. This CDR3 spans 15 amino acids.

This chain uses TRBV14 with TRBJ2-5; 7 nucleotides line up with TRBD1. The germline gives CDR1 SGHDN, CDR2 FVKESK. Losses at the gene ends were 0 bases for V and 10 bases for J; bases not matched to a gene: 17. The CDR3 sequence is 17 residues long. The CDR3 DNA is TGTGCCAGCAGCCAAGACAGGGGGACGGATCCTAGGGCGGGCCAGTACTTC. Translation: CASSQDRGTDPRAGQYF.